Below are 23 T cell receptor beta chains sequenced from a single sample in a study of CD8+ T cells in alopecia areata. In each case, RNA was isolated and then reverse transcribed into cDNA as the sequencing template. Using immunoSEQ multiplex PCR, the repertoire was profiled, and TCRdb retains in-frame clones only, with some absent. The table shows hundreds of thousands of clones, with around 62% occurring only once. The sample here was CD4+ T cells sorted from blood, taken at week 0. Source of these receptors: a human donor with alopecia areata.

The sample holds a few counts of this clone. The genes are TRBV10-3 and TRBJ2-1, with 8 positions matching TRBD1. This CDR3 is 13 amino acids long. The V gene's germline CDR1 is ENHRY and CDR2 SYGVKD. The V and J ends lost 11 bases and 5 bases, in that order; junction bases with no gene match: 8. The CDR3, as DNA: TGTGCCGCCCACCGGGACAGGAACAATGAGCAGTTCTTC. It translates to CAAHRDRNNEQFF.

The J gene is TRBJ2-1, the V gene TRBV30; D possibly corresponds to TRBD1 (6 bases). CDR3 length: 15 amino acids. With 3 bases removed from V and 6 bases from J, the gap between germline ends came to 18 bases. Germline CDR1 and CDR2: GTSNPN and SVGIG (reference sequence). As DNA, the CDR3 is TGTGCCTGGAGCAACACAGGGCTTTTGGGCAATGAGCAGTTCTTC. Amino acid sequence: CAWSNTGLLGNEQFF.

There are many counts of this clone. The chain has TRBV19 and TRBJ2-1; 7 bases agree with TRBD1. The CDR3 contains 15 residues. Germline CDR1 and CDR2: LNHDA and SQIVND (reference sequence). V was clipped by 9 bases and J by 0 bases; unmatched bases: 8. The CDR3 DNA reads TGTGCCAGCCGACAGGGAGCGAGCTCCTACAATGAGCAGTTCTTC. Protein product: CASRQGASSYNEQFF.

A note on this clone: Other DNA sequences in this sample translate to the same CDR3. The chain joins TRBV5-1 to TRBJ1-2; D not certain. This CDR3 has 13 amino acids. Germline V lookup: CDR1 SGHRS, CDR2 YFSETQ. Trimming cost V 0 bases and J 5 bases, with 8 bases left between them. The CDR3 spells CASSLDPLYGYTF. The CDR3 bases are TGCGCCAGCAGCTTGGATCCCTTATATGGCTACACCTTC.

J is TRBJ2-3 and V is TRBV29-1, with TRBD1 matching 9 bases. The J segment lost 0 bases and the V segment lost 3 bases, leaving 7 bases of the junction unmatched. The CDR3 length is 16 residues. Germline CDR1 reads SQVTM; CDR2 reads ANQGSEA. CDR3 nucleotides: TGCAGCGTTGATGCCTCGACAGGGGGTAGCACAGATACGCAGTATTTT. It encodes CSVDASTGGSTDTQYF.

This clone turned up a few times. This chain links TRBV7-9 with TRBJ1-5; no clear D. The CDR3 length is 15 residues. The germline V and J ends were trimmed by 5 bases and 4 bases, with 15 bases remaining between them. Germline lookup yields CDR1 SEHNR and CDR2 FQNEAQ (reference sequence). The CDR3 nucleotides read TGTGCCAGCAGCGGAGGTCTGGCAGAAAATCAGCCCCAGCATTTT. It encodes CASSGGLAENQPQHF.

CDR3 in DNA: TGTGCCAGCAGGACTCTCGCCTACGAGCAGTACTTC. Encoded protein: CASRTLAYEQYF. The chain couples TRBV2 to TRBJ2-7; D is unresolved. Looked up from germline, CDR1 is SNHLY and CDR2 is FYNNEI. V was shortened by 6 bases and J by 2 bases, with 8 bases between the two germline ends. The CDR3 spans 12 residues.

The chain carries TRBV7-3 and TRBJ2-3; weak D call: TRBD2 (5 bases). Germline V lookup: CDR1 SGHTA, CDR2 FQGTGA. V dropped 2 bases and J dropped 0 bases, with 12 bases sitting between them. The CDR3 is made up of 16 amino acids. CDR3 nucleotides: TGTGCCAGCAGCTTACGGCTAGCTGTAAGCACAGATACGCAGTATTTT. Protein sequence: CASSLRLAVSTDTQYF.

This clone has more than one count but fewer than ten. The chain combines TRBV5-1 with TRBJ2-1, with D unclear. The V gene's germline CDR1 is SGHRS and CDR2 YFSETQ. V gave up 6 bases and J gave up 4 bases, with 14 bases separating them. The CDR3 extends over 14 amino acids. The CDR3 reads CASTAGMVYNEQFF. CDR3 in DNA: TGCGCCAGCACCGCAGGTATGGTTTACAATGAGCAGTTCTTC. Full variable domain (outside the CDR3, taken from reference TRBV5-1 and TRBJ2-1): KAGVTQTPRYLIKTRGQQVTLSCSPISGHRSVSWYQQTPGQGLQFLFEYFSETQRNKGNFPGRFSGRQFSNSRSEMNVSTLELGDSALYLCASTAGMVYNEQFFGPGTRLTVL.

This clone was seen at least ten times. The chain uses TRBV18 and TRBJ2-7; no clear D. Per the germline V gene, CDR1 is KGHSH and CDR2 is LQKENI. With 3 bases removed from V and 0 bases from J, the gap between germline ends came to 9 bases. The CDR3 has 14 residues. The CDR3 loop reads CASSPNRPSYEQYF. The CDR3, as DNA: TGTGCCAGCTCACCGAACCGGCCCTCCTACGAGCAGTACTTC.

This clone was picked up a small number of times. The chain couples TRBV15 to TRBJ2-1, with D perhaps given as TRBD1 or TRBD2 (5 bases each). Trimming pared 8 bases from V and 4 bases from J, leaving 12 bases between. In germline, CDR1 is LNHNV, CDR2 YYDKDF (reference sequence). The CDR3 covers 13 residues. CDR3 DNA sequence: TGTGCCACCGATGAGGGGCAGTACAATGAGCAGTTCTTC. This sequence encodes CATDEGQYNEQFF.

The chain links TRBV29-1 to TRBJ2-7, with D possibly being TRBD1 or TRBD2 (5 bases each). The V end was cut by 7 bases, the J end by 7 bases, with 14 bases between. Germline values: CDR1 SQVTM, CDR2 ANQGSEA. The CDR3 runs 11 residues. CDR3 in amino acids: CSARGDGEQYF. The DNA for the CDR3 is TGCAGCGCGAGGGGAGATGGGGAGCAGTACTTC.

This clone was observed a few times. The chain has TRBV29-1 and TRBJ2-3, with D hard to call. Looked up from germline, CDR1 is SQVTM and CDR2 is ANQGSEA. CDR3 length: 14 residues. V gave up 5 bases and J gave up 0 bases, with 12 bases separating them. In DNA, the CDR3 is TGCAGCGTTCCTGTGGGGTCAAGCACAGATACGCAGTATTTT. This codes for CSVPVGSSTDTQYF.

This clone turned up a few times. The chain recombines TRBV4-1 with TRBJ2-5; 9 bases map to TRBD1. Per the germline V gene, CDR1 is MGHRA and CDR2 is YSYEKL. The trim removed 6 bases at V and 3 bases at J, leaving 8 bases unmatched. The CDR3 totals 15 residues. CDR3 DNA: TGCGCCAGCAGATCCGGGACAGGGAATAAAGAGACCCAGTACTTC. This gives the protein CASRSGTGNKETQYF.

This clone was counted once. V gene TRBV7-2 combines with J gene TRBJ1-5; tentative D call: TRBD1 (5 bases). Germline-derived CDR1 and CDR2 are SGHTA and FQGNSA. V dropped 5 bases and J dropped 4 bases, with 9 bases sitting between them. The CDR3 is 13 residues long. The CDR3 protein is CASSRGLNQPQHF. CDR3 in DNA: TGTGCCAGCAGCCGGGGACTGAATCAGCCCCAGCATTTT.

A few counts support this clone. This chain links TRBV6-5 with TRBJ2-7, with 7 bases lining up with TRBD2. The germline V gene encodes CDR1 MNHEY and CDR2 SVGAGI. This CDR3 is 16 amino acids long. The V segment lost 2 bases and the J segment 2 bases; nucleotides outside the gene matches: 9. CDR3 nucleotides: TGTGCCAGCAGTTACAGTTCGCTAGCGGAGACCTACGAGCAGTACTTC. Translating it yields CASSYSSLAETYEQYF.

The chain couples TRBV7-9 to TRBJ1-2; D is perhaps TRBD1 (6 bases). The germline V gene encodes CDR1 SEHNR and CDR2 FQNEAQ (reference sequence). CDR3 length: 12 amino acids. V was pared by 5 bases and J by 4 bases, with 8 bases between. DNA for the CDR3: TGTGCCAGCAGCACACAGGGCTATGGCTACACCTTC. Translating gives CASSTQGYGYTF.

The chain carries TRBV12-2 and TRBJ1-2; the table's D call TRBD1 went unverified against the DNA. TRBV12-2 counts as a pseudogene. The CDR3 is 18 amino acids. In nucleotides, the CDR3 is TGTGCAAGTCGCTTTCTGCCCCCCGTCGGCAGGGCGTTTCATGGCTACACCTTC. It translates to CASRFLPPVGRAFHGYTF.

The chain combines TRBV7-6 with TRBJ1-3; no definite D call. Germline values: CDR1 SGHVS, CDR2 FNYEAQ. The V end lost 5 bases, the J end lost 9 bases, and 17 bases lay between the germline ends. The CDR3 runs to 14 residues. CDR3 protein: CASSLGGPLATIYF. DNA for the CDR3: TGTGCCAGCAGCCTCGGAGGACCTCTGGCCACCATATATTTT.

This sequence joins TRBV28 and TRBJ2-3; D assignment may be TRBD1 or TRBD2 (5 bases each). CDR1 and CDR2 from the germline V gene are MDHEN and SYDVKM. The V end lost 6 bases, the J end lost 1 base, and 23 bases lay between the germline ends. The CDR3 spans 18 residues. CDR3 loop: CASSGSLGAPLGTDTQYF. In DNA form, the CDR3 reads TGTGCCAGCAGCGGTTCCCTCGGGGCCCCTCTGGGCACAGATACGCAGTATTTT. Filled out from reference TRBV28 and TRBJ2-3, the complete variable domain reads DVKVTQSSRYLVKRTGEKVFLECVQDMDHENMFWYRQDPGLGLRLIYFSYDVKMKEKGDIPEGYSVSREKKERFSLILESASTNQTSMYLCASSGSLGAPLGTDTQYFGPGTRLTVL.

In this sample, this clone turned up a few times. The rearrangement uses TRBV7-9 and TRBJ2-3, with 11 positions matching TRBD1. The CDR3 contains 14 residues. Germline assignment: CDR1 SEHNR and CDR2 FQNEAQ (reference sequence). V was clipped by 4 bases and J by 4 bases; unmatched bases: 1. The CDR3 sequence is CASSSGQGADTQYF. As DNA, the CDR3 is TGTGCCAGCAGCTCGGGACAGGGGGCAGATACGCAGTATTTT.

The chain links TRBV30 to TRBJ1-2, with D perhaps TRBD1 (6 bases). There are 14 residues in the CDR3. Germline V gene lookup returns CDR1 GTSNPN and CDR2 SVGIG (reference sequence). V lost 2 bases and J lost 8, with 18 bases in between. The CDR3 reads CAWSLRQSTGGYTF. CDR3 DNA: TGTGCCTGGAGTTTACGGCAATCTACAGGGGGCTACACCTTC.

The chain is built from TRBV5-1 and TRBJ2-7, with D perhaps given as TRBD1 or TRBD2 (5 bases each). Germline CDR1 and CDR2: SGHRS and YFSETQ. Trimming pared 0 bases from V and 0 bases from J, leaving 19 bases between. The CDR3 totals 18 residues. Here the CDR3 DNA reads TGCGCCAGCAGCTTGGGAGGGATGACAGTTCGACACTCCTACGAGCAGTACTTC. Its protein product is CASSLGGMTVRHSYEQYF.